This entry lists 31 T cell receptor beta chains sequenced from one sample in a study of blood T cells in healthy people across ages. Using a J-beta primer mix together with a sample-barcoded 5' primer, a second PCR was run for about 6 to 11 cycles. TCRdb re-analysed the 5' RACE reads in MiXCR, keeping a single row per CDR3 protein. Counted here are 800,000 to 950,000 distinct CDR3 sequences, approximately 49% occurring once; the ten biggest clones make up 13%. Material: blood. The receptor source for this set is a young man in good health.

The rearrangement uses TRBV6-1 and TRBJ1-5; 7 bases line up with TRBD1. Unmatched junction bases numbered 13, after V lost 5 bases and J lost 0 bases. Germline V gene data show CDR1 as MNHNS and CDR2 as SASEGT. The CDR3 totals 18 residues. The CDR3 protein is CASSPRQGGGYSNQPQHF. In DNA, the CDR3 is TGTGCCAGCAGTCCGCGACAGGGCGGAGGGTATAGCAATCAGCCCCAGCATTTT.

The genes are TRBV3-1 and TRBJ2-7, with D perhaps TRBD1 (7 bases). This CDR3 region has 17 residues. Trimming took 4 bases from V and 3 from J, leaving 22 bases between them. Germline CDR1 is LGHDT and CDR2 is YNNKEL (reference sequence). The CDR3 DNA reads TGTGCCAGCAGCCTACACAAGGCGACAGGGAGGAACTACGAGCAGTACTTC. This codes for CASSLHKATGRNYEQYF.

The gene calls are TRBV9 and TRBJ2-5, with D possibly called TRBD1 or TRBD2 (6 bases each). From germline, CDR1 is SGDLS and CDR2 YYNGEE. V was pared by 0 bases and J by 1 base, with 13 bases between. The CDR3 is 16 residues long. The CDR3 DNA sequence: TGTGCCAGCAGCGTAGAACCGGGGGCGATCCAAGAGACCCAGTACTTC. It translates to CASSVEPGAIQETQYF.

This rearrangement joins TRBV4-1 to TRBJ2-5; tentative D call: TRBD1 (6 bases). In germline, CDR1 is MGHRA, CDR2 YSYEKL. The CDR3 totals 17 residues. Trimming cost V 1 base and J 3 bases, with 18 bases left between them. The CDR3 here is CASSQGSGHLTEETQYF. The CDR3 coding sequence is TGCGCCAGCAGCCAAGGGTCGGGACACCTTACAGAAGAGACCCAGTACTTC.

This clonotype was counted between two and nine times. CDR3 in DNA: TGCGCCAGCCTGACTAGCGAAAGCTACGAGCAGTACTTC. This encodes CASLTSESYEQYF. The chain joins TRBV5-1 to TRBJ2-7; TRBD2 matches at 8 bases. Germline V gene lookup returns CDR1 SGHRS and CDR2 YFSETQ. After removal of 7 bases from V and 3 bases from J, the junction contained 6 bases not matched to a gene. The length of the CDR3 is 13 residues.

This clonotype was observed a few times. V is TRBV9 and J is TRBJ1-4; D might be TRBD1 (5 bases). V lost 3 bases and J 4 bases, leaving 19 bases between the germline ends. The CDR3 contains 17 residues. From germline, CDR1 is SGDLS and CDR2 YYNGEE. The CDR3 spells CASSETGRAFFNEKLFF. In DNA, the CDR3 is TGTGCCAGCAGCGAGACGGGACGCGCCTTTTTTAATGAAAAACTGTTTTTT.

The gene calls are TRBV20-1 and TRBJ1-6, with a tentative D call TRBD1 (6 bases). CDR1 is DFQATT, CDR2 SNEGSKA, per germline (reference sequence). Trimming took 0 bases from V and 2 from J, leaving 11 bases between them. The CDR3 extends over 16 amino acids. The CDR3 reads CSARDTGSTYNSPLHF. Here the CDR3 DNA reads TGCAGTGCTAGAGATACAGGGAGTACCTATAATTCACCCCTCCACTTT.

V gene TRBV20-1 combines with J gene TRBJ2-3, with D maybe TRBD1 (6 bases). The V gene's germline CDR1 is DFQATT and CDR2 SNEGSKA (reference sequence). The germline V and J ends were trimmed by 6 bases and 4 bases, with 20 bases remaining between them. The CDR3 is 15 residues long. DNA for the CDR3: TGCAGTGCCCCAAATCGGGGAGAGGGGGCAGATACGCAGTATTTT. It encodes CSAPNRGEGADTQYF.

The chain employs TRBV30 and TRBJ2-7; no clear D gene. In germline, CDR1 is GTSNPN, CDR2 SVGIG (reference sequence). This CDR3 contains 13 residues. V was trimmed by 4 bases and J by 4 bases, leaving 14 bases between them. CDR3 coding DNA: TGTGCCTGGACGGACGGCGAGTTGTACGAGCAGTACTTC. Translation gives CAWTDGELYEQYF. The whole variable domain, remainder taken from reference TRBV30 and TRBJ2-7, is SQTIHQWPATLVQPVGSPLSLECTVEGTSNPNLYWYRQAAGRGLQLLFYSVGIGQISSEVPQNLSASRPQDRQFILSSKKLLLSDSGFYLCAWTDGELYEQYFGPGTRLTVT.

This clonotype turned up a few times. Possible read error: a much larger clone is one base away. The chain links TRBV6-1 to TRBJ2-5; 8 nucleotides line up with TRBD1. The junction had 15 bases not matched to a gene; V was cut back by 7 bases and J by 11 bases. Germline values: CDR1 MNHNS, CDR2 SASEGT. The CDR3 consists of 14 residues. In DNA form, the CDR3 reads TGTGCCAGCACCCTAGGGACAGGTGGGACTGAGCAGTACTTC. It is translated as CASTLGTGGTEQYF.

The chain joins TRBV15 to TRBJ2-7, with TRBD1 matching over 8 bases. Germline lookup yields CDR1 LNHNV and CDR2 YYDKDF (reference sequence). Trimming took 3 bases from V and 4 from J; bases not matched to a gene: 5. The CDR3 totals 14 residues. The CDR3 DNA reads TGTGCCACCAGCAGCCGGGACAGGTCATACGAGCAGTACTTC. Translated: CATSSRDRSYEQYF.

The rearrangement uses TRBV9 and TRBJ2-1; perhaps D is TRBD1 or TRBD2 (6 bases each). Looked up from germline, CDR1 is SGDLS and CDR2 is YYNGEE. CDR3 length: 16 residues. The V gene lost 0 bases and the J gene lost 5 bases, with 15 bases spanning the gap. The CDR3 region is CASSVEEGRGHNEQFF. CDR3 sequence (DNA): TGTGCCAGCAGCGTAGAGGAGGGCAGGGGTCACAATGAGCAGTTCTTC.

The gene calls are TRBV20-1 and TRBJ2-7, with D perhaps matching TRBD1 (6 bases). V was trimmed by 4 bases and J by 2 bases, leaving 15 bases between them. In germline, CDR1 is DFQATT, CDR2 SNEGSKA (reference sequence). This CDR3 region has 14 residues. For the CDR3, the DNA is TGCAGTGCTACTAGGGGCGACAGGACCTACGAGCAGTACTTC. Protein: CSATRGDRTYEQYF.

The chain is built from TRBV7-8 and TRBJ2-5; D not certain. Germline loops: CDR1 SGHVS, CDR2 FQNEAQ. This CDR3 has 13 residues. The ends were cut back, 2 bases at V and 3 bases at J, with 7 bases in the middle. DNA for the CDR3: TGTGCCAGCAGCTTAAACCCAGAAGAGACCCAGTACTTC. Translated, it gives CASSLNPEETQYF.

In its sample, this clonotype was seen a few times. The chain has TRBV4-1 and TRBJ2-5; weak D call: TRBD2 (5 bases). Trimming took 0 bases from V and 2 from J, leaving 10 bases between them. CDR1 and CDR2 (germline): MGHRA, YSYEKL. This CDR3 comprises 15 residues. Here the CDR3 DNA reads TGCGCCAGCAGCCAAGATCTCGGAGGTCAAGAGACCCAGTACTTC. It specifies CASSQDLGGQETQYF.

The genes are TRBV4-2 and TRBJ2-7; 8 nucleotides align to TRBD2. With 0 bases clipped from V and 0 bases from J, the junction kept 10 bases outside the gene matches. The CDR3 contains 18 residues. Germline-derived CDR1 and CDR2 are LGHNA and YNFKEQ. CDR3 coding DNA: TGTGCCAGCAGCCAAGAGGCGTTTCGGGGGGGGAGCTCCTACGAGCAGTACTTC. Translation gives CASSQEAFRGGSSYEQYF.

V gene TRBV6-2 or TRBV6-3 combines with J gene TRBJ2-5; tentative D call: TRBD2 (6 bases). The V gene's germline CDR1 is MNHEY and CDR2 SVGEGT. V lost 8 bases and J lost 11, with 18 bases in between. This CDR3 is built from 12 residues. CDR3 nucleotides: TGTGCCAGCGGCGGGGTTCCGGATGAGCAGTACTTC. Encoded protein: CASGGVPDEQYF.

As to this clonotype: Sequence at one end of the junction differs from germline and may be a read error. This chain uses TRBV5-1 with TRBJ2-3, with 9 bases lining up with TRBD1. Germline CDR1 and CDR2: SGHRS and YFSETQ. The CDR3 extends over 16 amino acids. The CDR3 region is CASSLVGRTGADTQYF. The CDR3 coding sequence is TGCGCCAGCAGCTTGGTGGGGAGGACAGGGGCAGATACCCAGTATTTT.

The chain uses TRBV29-1 and TRBJ2-5, with TRBD1 matching 9 bases. Near its end, the DNA agrees better with TRBJ2-7, so the J call may be wrong. Germline values: CDR1 SQVTM, CDR2 ANQGSEA. This CDR3 spans 13 amino acids. The CDR3 region has the DNA TGCAGCGTTAACAGGGGGCTGAAGAACGAGCAGTACTTC. Its protein is CSVNRGLKNEQYF.

The J gene is TRBJ2-3, the V gene TRBV4-3; possibly TRBD1 or TRBD2 for D (5 bases each). The CDR3 has 16 residues. The germline V gene encodes CDR1 LGHNA and CDR2 YSLEER. V was cut by 0 bases and J by 6 bases, with 16 bases left in between. For the CDR3, the DNA is TGCGCCAGCAGCCAAGAACAGGACCCGACTATGGATACGCAGTATTTT. This translates into CASSQEQDPTMDTQYF.

This chain links TRBV6-1 with TRBJ2-5; TRBD2 matches 7 bases. Unmatched junction bases numbered 7, after V lost 7 bases and J lost 2 bases. The CDR3 runs 14 residues. Germline V lookup: CDR1 MNHNS, CDR2 SASEGT. DNA for the CDR3: TGTGCCAGCATCCGGACGGGGGGTCAAGAGACCCAGTACTTC. Protein: CASIRTGGQETQYF.

The chain joins TRBV7-3 to TRBJ2-3, with unresolved D. The CDR3 covers 16 residues. V shed 2 bases and J shed 3 bases, with 15 bases lying between them. CDR1 is SGHTA, CDR2 FQGTGA, per germline. CDR3 nucleotides: TGTGCCAGCAGCTTATTCGGATTAAGAAGGACAGATACGCAGTATTTT. This translates into CASSLFGLRRTDTQYF.

Details on this clonotype: The junction departs from the called germline gene at one end, perhaps through a read error. The gene calls are TRBV3-1 and TRBJ2-7, with 8 nucleotides matching TRBD1. CDR1 is LGHDT, CDR2 YNNKEL, per germline (reference sequence). The CDR3 spans 15 residues. The CDR3 DNA follows: TGTGCCAACAGCCTCCGGTGGACAGGGTCTTACGAGCAGTACTTC. This sequence encodes CANSLRWTGSYEQYF.

Only a few counts were recorded for this clonotype. This sequence joins TRBV4-3 and TRBJ1-6; tentatively, D is TRBD1 (5 bases). The CDR3 is made up of 15 amino acids. With 3 bases removed from V and 3 bases from J, the gap between germline ends came to 9 bases. Germline assignment: CDR1 LGHNA and CDR2 YSLEER. The CDR3 protein is CASSHNDSYNSPLHF. CDR3 bases: TGCGCCAGCAGCCATAACGACAGCTATAATTCACCCCTCCACTTT.

This clonotype appeared a few times. The chain recombines TRBV7-2 with TRBJ1-4; unclear D gene. Germline lookup yields CDR1 SGHTA and CDR2 FQGNSA. V lost 0 bases, J lost 0 bases, and 14 bases lay in between. The CDR3 has 18 residues. The CDR3, as DNA: TGTGCCAGCAGCTTAGCATATGTAGCGGCCTCAACTAATGAAAAACTGTTTTTT. This encodes CASSLAYVAASTNEKLFF.

J is TRBJ2-1 and V is TRBV7-2, with 11 nucleotides matching TRBD1. The V segment lost 1 base and the J segment 6 bases; nucleotides outside the gene matches: 5. CDR1 and CDR2 from the germline V gene are SGHTA and FQGNSA. The CDR3 sequence is 16 residues long. CDR3 sequence reads: CASSLGDRGIVNEQFF. CDR3 DNA: TGTGCCAGCAGCTTAGGGGACAGGGGGATTGTCAATGAGCAGTTCTTC.

This clonotype was recorded many times. The CDR3 DNA follows: TGTGCCAGCAGCCAAGGGAGCTCTGGGGCCAACGTCCTGACTTTC. Translating it yields CASSQGSSGANVLTF. The V and J genes are TRBV3-1 and TRBJ2-6, with D unclear. V was trimmed by 1 base and J by 0 bases, leaving 4 bases between them. The CDR3 consists of 15 residues. Germline CDR1 is LGHDT and CDR2 is YNNKEL (reference sequence). Full variable domain (outside the CDR3, taken from reference TRBV3-1 and TRBJ2-6): DTAVSQTPKYLVTQMGNDKSIKCEQNLGHDTMYWYKQDSKKFLKIMFSYNNKELIINETVPNRFSPKSPDKAHLNLHINSLELGDSAVYFCASSQGSSGANVLTFGAGSRLTVL.

Remarks on this clonotype: With a much larger clone just one base away, this may be a read error. The chain carries TRBV7-6 and TRBJ1-6; D is possibly TRBD1 (6 bases). CDR3 size: 16 residues. CDR1 and CDR2 from the germline V gene are SGHVS and FNYEAQ. The germline V and J ends were trimmed by 5 bases and 7 bases, with 18 bases remaining between them. For the CDR3, the DNA is TGTGCCAGCAGCCAAGCAACCGACAGGCTAAATTCACCCCTCCACTTT. It specifies CASSQATDRLNSPLHF.

This clonotype was counted many times. The J gene is TRBJ2-3, the V gene TRBV6-5, with unresolved D. The CDR3 contains 14 residues. The V gene lost 5 bases and the J gene lost 4 bases, with 13 bases spanning the gap. The germline gives CDR1 MNHEY, CDR2 SVGAGI. This CDR3 is CASSPVWAPDTQYF. The CDR3 DNA is TGTGCCAGCAGTCCAGTGTGGGCCCCAGATACGCAGTATTTT.

The chain links TRBV10-3 to TRBJ2-1; 9 bases are shared with TRBD2. The CDR3 is 14 residues long. The V segment lost 4 bases and the J segment 4 bases; nucleotides outside the gene matches: 2. Germline assignment: CDR1 ENHRY and CDR2 SYGVKD. CDR3 protein: CAISVSGGYNEQFF. DNA for the CDR3: TGTGCCATCAGTGTCAGCGGGGGGTACAATGAGCAGTTCTTC.

Worth noting for this clonotype: At one boundary the junction diverges from the germline segment, which might be a read error. The V and J genes are TRBV29-1 and TRBJ1-4; no firm D call. This CDR3 is 13 amino acids long. Looked up from germline, CDR1 is SQVTM and CDR2 is ANQGSEA. The CDR3 loop reads CNVGDIPNEKLFF. Written as DNA, the CDR3 is TGCAACGTTGGAGACATACCGAATGAAAAACTGTTTTTT.